The 5 T cell receptor beta chains in this list originate from one sample, sequenced in a study of blood T cell repertoires in COVID-19 (dated by TCRdb to the early 2020s). The library was built by means of the immunoSEQ multiplex PCR assay. This immuneACCESS table, as held by TCRdb, lists in-frame sequences with V and J called but not all clones. Of the missing ones, under half trace to an unresolved V gene in checked studies; the others have no known cause. Within this sample are about 170,000 clones, with about three quarters of them counted one time only. Of the sample, approximately 2.6% is held by the ten largest clones. Sequenced input: peripheral blood. Receptors originate from a man between 65 and 85 years old with acute or convalescent COVID-19.

V usage is TRBV4-2 and J usage is TRBJ2-3; D is perhaps TRBD2 (6 bases). The CDR3 is 18 residues long. CDR1 and CDR2 from the germline V gene are LGHNA and YNFKEQ. V was clipped by 0 bases and J by 0 bases, with 16 bases between them. The CDR3: CASSQEWGDGGSTDTQYF. CDR3 in DNA: TGTGCCAGCAGCCAAGAATGGGGGGACGGAGGGAGCACAGATACGCAGTATTTT.

The V gene is TRBV27, the J gene TRBJ2-7; 10 bases map to TRBD2. The CDR3 is 16 residues long. V lost 7 bases to trimming and J lost 2 bases; unmatched junction nucleotides: 11. Looked up from germline, CDR1 is MNHEY and CDR2 is SMNVEV (reference sequence). The CDR3 region is CASIGLASGGAYEQYF. DNA for the CDR3: TGTGCCAGCATTGGGTTAGCGAGCGGGGGGGCCTACGAGCAGTACTTC.

V is TRBV6-2 or TRBV6-3 and J is TRBJ2-5; D is unresolved. Germline CDR1 MNHEY, CDR2 SVGEGT. Trimming left V 0 bases short and J 5 bases short, with 19 bases between. The CDR3 totals 17 residues. This CDR3 is CASSYSMGLGSEETQYF. For the CDR3, the DNA is TGTGCCAGCAGTTACTCGATGGGTCTAGGCTCAGAGGAGACCCAGTACTTC.

This clone was recorded once. The V and J genes are TRBV18 and TRBJ1-4, with a weak D call TRBD1 (5 bases). The CDR3 is made up of 13 amino acids. V lost 4 bases, J lost 5 bases, and 8 bases lay in between. Germline V gene data show CDR1 as KGHSH and CDR2 as LQKENI. In DNA, the CDR3 is TGTGCCAGCTCACGGGGGGGAAATGAAAAACTGTTTTTT. Translating it yields CASSRGGNEKLFF.

The rearrangement links TRBV11-2 to TRBJ2-7; D is uncertain. The CDR3 is 15 amino acids. CDR1 is SGHAT and CDR2 is FQNNGV in the germline V gene. V gave up 2 bases and J gave up 7 bases, with 18 bases separating them. The CDR3 DNA follows: TGTGCCAGCAGCTTATCCGACATCCTGTTGAGAGAGCAGTACTTC. It codes for CASSLSDILLREQYF.